These 6 T cell receptor beta chains were all obtained from the same sample, sequenced in a study of blood T cell repertoires in COVID-19. Here immunoSEQ multiplex PCR was the method, and the copy in TCRdb shows in-frame clones only, minus some. Here the sample spans approximately 89,000 clones, 80% being singletons. The sequenced sample consisted of peripheral blood. These receptors were taken from a woman of 80 years or more with acute or convalescent COVID-19.

This sequence joins TRBV7-8 and TRBJ2-7, with no clear D. The CDR3 spans 15 residues. CDR1 is SGHVS, CDR2 FQNEAQ, per germline. V lost 1 base to trimming and J lost 1 base, with 11 bases between them. The CDR3 is CASSLEYRYSYEQYF. The CDR3 nucleotides read TGTGCCAGCAGCTTAGAGTACAGATATTCCTACGAGCAGTACTTC.

V usage is TRBV6-5 and J usage is TRBJ2-5; D is possibly TRBD1 (5 bases). CDR3 length: 12 residues. V gave up 8 bases and J gave up 5 bases, with 12 bases separating them. From germline, CDR1 is MNHEY and CDR2 SVGAGI. CDR3 coding DNA: TGTGCCAGCTTGACAGAAGGGGAGACCCAGTACTTC. Translated, it gives CASLTEGETQYF.

The chain couples TRBV19 to TRBJ2-4; D might be TRBD1 (5 bases). The CDR3 has 13 residues. Trimming left V 5 bases short and J 5 bases short, with 10 bases between. The germline CDR1 and CDR2 sequences are LNHDA and SQIVND (reference sequence). The CDR3 sequence: CASSLDRENIQYF. The DNA of the CDR3 is TGTGCCAGTAGTCTCGACAGAGAAAACATTCAGTACTTC.

The CDR3 region is CASSKDGGQPSSGANVLTF. The CDR3, as DNA: TGTGCCAGCAGCAAAGATGGAGGACAGCCAAGCTCTGGGGCCAACGTCCTGACTTTC. The rearrangement uses TRBV21-1 and TRBJ2-6; the table's D call, TRBD1, has no DNA check behind it. TRBV21-1 is shown as a pseudogene. The CDR3 is made up of 19 amino acids.

The gene calls are TRBV5-1 and TRBJ2-1, with D tentatively TRBD1 (6 bases). Trimming took off 5 bases at V and 4 bases at J, with 10 bases between the two ends. From germline, CDR1 is SGHRS and CDR2 YFSETQ. There are 13 residues in the CDR3. The CDR3 nucleotides are TGCGCCAGCAGTCGGGACAAGTACAATGAGCAGTTCTTC. It specifies CASSRDKYNEQFF.

With respect to this clone: Within the sample, other DNA sequences also encode this same CDR3. CDR3 amino acids: CASSSGLAGSTDTQYF. The DNA for the CDR3 is TGCGCCAGCAGCAGCGGACTAGCGGGGAGCACAGATACGCAGTATTTT. This rearrangement joins TRBV5-1 to TRBJ2-3; 12 bases match TRBD2. The CDR3 runs to 16 residues. After removal of 4 bases from V and 0 bases from J, the junction contained 3 bases not matched to a gene. Per germline, CDR1 SGHRS and CDR2 YFSETQ. The variable domain in full, with the rest retrieved from reference TRBV5-1 and TRBJ2-3, is KAGVTQTPRYLIKTRGQQVTLSCSPISGHRSVSWYQQTPGQGLQFLFEYFSETQRNKGNFPGRFSGRQFSNSRSEMNVSTLELGDSALYLCASSSGLAGSTDTQYFGPGTRLTVL.